This T cell receptor (beta chain) was observed in a study of T cells in Graves' hyperthyroidism and ophthalmopathy (dated by TCRdb to between 2018 and 2021). About the full investigation: Peripheral blood was sampled at the time of initial diagnosis, prior to any treatment. The approximately 95 discovery patients were divided at random into training and test sets in a 7:3 ratio. Following sampling, methimazole starting at 30 mg daily was given to hyperthyroidism patients, and high-dose intravenous methylprednisolone was given to ophthalmopathy patients. The paper describes TCR Vbeta CDR3 sequencing of 140 or so peripheral blood samples, made up of 43 ophthalmopathy patients, some 80 hyperthyroidism patients and approximately 17 progressor patients. Prospective prediction of ophthalmopathy was tested in an independent validation cohort of approximately 18 hyperthyroidism patients and 17 patients who later progressed to ophthalmopathy. In addition, the study compared T-cell repertoires in thyroid tissue and in blood from six Graves' hyperthyroidism patients. A discovery cohort of approximately 100 patients, about 40 with Graves' ophthalmopathy and fewer than 65 with stable Graves' hyperthyroidism, was used to find distinguishing TCR V-J signatures.

In the germline V gene (reference sequence), CDR1 corresponds to LNHDA and CDR2 to SQIVND. The CDR3 runs 13 residues from the cysteine to the phenylalanine. Only the CDR3 DNA stays, 39 bases, in frame from base 1. V drops 5 bases and J drops 2 bases, leaving 10 bases in between. In its sample, this clonotype was seen many times. Its antigen remains undetermined. Base-call qualities are not available, and no considerably larger clone is one nucleotide away. TCR beta CDR3 regions were amplified from RNA transcripts. The first round of RT-PCR for the TCR CDR3 was performed with the HTBI primer set and the Qiagen OneStep RT-PCR kit. Libraries were constructed in a second round of multiplex PCR, after which size selection and purification were performed. Sequencing of the libraries was done on an Illumina HiSeq2000 using paired-end 100 bp reads. Per the source publication's procedure: Raw data were processed with SOAPnuke, discarding reads with adapters, uncalled bases, mean Phred below 15, or no exact constant-primer or identifier match. COPE v1.2.5 was used to merge the high-quality paired reads, and each unique nucleotide sequence was defined as a clonotype. MiTCR v1.1 was used to align clonotypes to the IMGT TRBV, TRBD and TRBJ reference segments. Only V-J combinations with frequency above 0.0001, covering 99% to 99.2% of repertoires, were analysed. A TCS score was defined as the ratio between F50 (clonal expansion) and ExV (chaos), using BLOSUM62-based TCRdist between CDR3 peptides within each V-J. Welch's t-statistics and random forest reduced 450 to 600 V-J features to roughly 13, which were used in a naive Bayes classifier (R e1071). The Morisita-Horn index was used to measure how similar the thyroid and blood repertoires were. Using fastp at Q25 and MiXCR, TCRdb reprocessed the public reads and kept productive beta chains. Under each unique CDR3 protein, matching rows form one entry showing the most common genes and DNA. TCRdb, not the original authors, processed these V and J calls. The sample data list hundreds of thousands of distinct CDR3 sequences, and around a third of these were observed just once. The ten largest clones capture less than 40% of the sample.

Stable Graves' hyperthyroidism was defined as no progression to ophthalmopathy during 18 months of follow-up. Hyperthyroidism patients were aged 18 to 65 years and newly diagnosed, with disease duration of less than 2 months. The study excluded patients with uncontrolled infections, other autoimmune diseases, pregnancy or lactation. Diagnoses were established on the basis of clinical symptoms, serum thyroxine and TRAb, thyroid ultrasound, and orbital computed tomography. PBMCs were isolated from around 10 ml of fresh peripheral blood by Ficoll-Paque density gradient centrifugation. Trizol reagent was used to extract total RNA, and RNA quality was then checked on an Agilent 2100 Bioanalyzer. The paper's findings and limits, for the study overall: No statistical method was used to fix the sample size in advance, and group allocation was not hidden from the investigators. Ophthalmopathy was separated from stable hyperthyroidism by a 13 V-J signature model, with roughly 88% sensitivity and about 81% specificity obtained in cross-validation and 80%/75% obtained in testing. In validation, the model predicted progression to ophthalmopathy a median of about 6.5 months before onset, with 70% to 71% sensitivity and just under 75% specificity. Most expanded thyroid clonotypes (frequency above 0.001) were also detected in blood, suggesting blood repertoires may reflect thyroid immune responses.

This receptor was taken from a woman aged 40 to 50 with Graves' hyperthyroidism. The sequence joins TRBV19 to TRBJ2-7, with the identity of the D gene unclear. The material sequenced was blood. The CDR3 region reads CASSRQLTYEQYF. The nucleotides are TGTGCCAGTAGTCGGCAGCTGACCTACGAGCAGTACTTC.